This section outlines one TCR beta chain sequence together with its context. The sample comes from a study of T cell responses to AZD1222 COVID-19 vaccine. Looked up from germline, CDR1 is SGHTS and CDR2 is YDEGEE. The CDR3 is made up of 16 amino acids. V dropped 1 base and J dropped 3; count of bases not matched to a gene: 6. The method was immunoSEQ multiplex PCR; TCRdb's version includes in-frame clones alone and lacks a portion of them. This table holds 90,000 to 120,000 clones, about 85% found once. The specimen comprised peripheral blood, sampled 28 days after the second AZD1222 dose. This rearrangement joins TRBV5-8 to TRBJ2-1, with 8 bases fitting TRBD2. This TCR was sampled from an adult who received the AZD1222 COVID-19 vaccine. In DNA, the CDR3 is TGTGCCAGCAGCTTGTTCGCGGGGGGCGTCTACAATGAGCAGTTCTTC. The encoded protein is CASSLFAGGVYNEQFF.